The clone carrying this T cell receptor (beta chain) occurred once. The authors reverse transcribed roughly 0.5 to 1 ug RNA with random hexamers. In TCRdb, the immunoSEQ multiplex PCR reads were re-called with MiXCR into one record per CDR3 protein. The sample has some 120,000 distinct CDR3 sequences, around 94% seen once. This specimen belongs to a study of CD8 T cells in Susac syndrome. V shed 6 bases, J shed 5 bases, and the junction held 10 bases outside the gene matches. Germline V gene data show CDR1 as DFQATT and CDR2 as SNEGSKA (reference sequence). The CDR3 loop spans 15 amino acids. The sequencing sample was made of CD4+ T cells from PBMCs. The gene calls are TRBV20-1 and TRBJ1-5; TRBD1 aligns across 10 bases. This TCR was recovered from a human donor in good health. This CDR3 is CSARDRGSDDQPQHF. The CDR3 coding sequence is TGCAGTGCCCGGGACAGGGGATCGGACGATCAGCCCCAGCATTTT.